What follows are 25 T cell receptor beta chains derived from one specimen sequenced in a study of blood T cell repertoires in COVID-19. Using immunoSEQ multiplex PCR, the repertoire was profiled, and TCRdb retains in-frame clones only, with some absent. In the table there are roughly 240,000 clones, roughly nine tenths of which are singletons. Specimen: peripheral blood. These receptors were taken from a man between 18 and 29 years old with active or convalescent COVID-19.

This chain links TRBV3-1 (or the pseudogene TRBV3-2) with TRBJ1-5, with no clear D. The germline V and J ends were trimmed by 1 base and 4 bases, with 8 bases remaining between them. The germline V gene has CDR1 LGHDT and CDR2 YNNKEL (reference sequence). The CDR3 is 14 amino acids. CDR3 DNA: TGTGCCAGCAGCCAAGGAGGGTTGAATCAGCCCCAGCATTTT. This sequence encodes CASSQGGLNQPQHF.

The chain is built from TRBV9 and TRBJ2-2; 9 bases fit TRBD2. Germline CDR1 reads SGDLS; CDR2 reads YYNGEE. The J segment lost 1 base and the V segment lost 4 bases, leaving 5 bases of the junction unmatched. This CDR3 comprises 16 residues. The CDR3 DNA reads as TGTGCCAGCAGCCGTCCTAGCGGGGAGAACACCGGGGAGCTGTTTTTT. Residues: CASSRPSGENTGELFF.

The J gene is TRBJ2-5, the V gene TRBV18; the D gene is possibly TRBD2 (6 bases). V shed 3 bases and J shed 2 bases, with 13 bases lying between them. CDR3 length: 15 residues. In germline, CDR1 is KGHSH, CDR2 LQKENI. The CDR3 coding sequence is TGTGCCAGCTCACCCCCAATCGCGGGGCAAGAGACCCAGTACTTC. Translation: CASSPPIAGQETQYF.

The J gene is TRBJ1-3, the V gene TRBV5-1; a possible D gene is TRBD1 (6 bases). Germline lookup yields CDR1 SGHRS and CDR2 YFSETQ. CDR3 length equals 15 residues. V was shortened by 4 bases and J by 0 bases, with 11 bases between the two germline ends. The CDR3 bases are TGCGCCAGCAGCACCACAGGGATCTCTGGAAACACCATATATTTT. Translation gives CASSTTGISGNTIYF.

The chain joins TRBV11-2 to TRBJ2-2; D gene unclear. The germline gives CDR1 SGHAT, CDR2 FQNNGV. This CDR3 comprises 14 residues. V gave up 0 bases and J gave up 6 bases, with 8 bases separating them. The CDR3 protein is CASSLDPYPGELFF. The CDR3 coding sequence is TGTGCCAGCAGCTTAGATCCTTATCCCGGGGAGCTGTTTTTT.

This chain's CDR3 is CAIRGSSGNTIYF. DNA of the CDR3: TGTGCCATCAGGGGCAGCTCTGGAAACACCATATATTTT. This chain joins TRBV10-3 and TRBJ1-3; D gene uncertain. Germline loops: CDR1 ENHRY, CDR2 SYGVKD. The CDR3 sequence is 13 residues long. Trimming cost V 6 bases and J 0 bases, with 6 bases left between them.

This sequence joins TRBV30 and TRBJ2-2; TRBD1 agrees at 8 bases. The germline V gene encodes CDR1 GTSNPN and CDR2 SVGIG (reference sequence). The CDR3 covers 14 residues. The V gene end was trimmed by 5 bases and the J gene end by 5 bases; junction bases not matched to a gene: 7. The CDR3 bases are TGTGCCTGGTTGACAGGGGTCCTAACCGGGGAGCTGTTTTTT. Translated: CAWLTGVLTGELFF.

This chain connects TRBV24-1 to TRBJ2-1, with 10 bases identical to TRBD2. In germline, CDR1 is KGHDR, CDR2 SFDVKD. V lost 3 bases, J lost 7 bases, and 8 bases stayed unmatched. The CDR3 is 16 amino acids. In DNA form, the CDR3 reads TGTGCCACCAGTGATCGGGGGAGCGGGAGGGGGAATGAGCAGTTCTTC. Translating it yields CATSDRGSGRGNEQFF.

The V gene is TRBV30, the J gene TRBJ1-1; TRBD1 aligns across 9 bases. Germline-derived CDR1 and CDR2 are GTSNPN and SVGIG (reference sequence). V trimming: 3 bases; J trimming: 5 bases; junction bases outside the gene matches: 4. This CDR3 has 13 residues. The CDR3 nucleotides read TGTGCCTGGAGGACAGGGGGGTCGACTGAAGCTTTCTTT. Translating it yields CAWRTGGSTEAFF.

The CDR3 here is CASTITGARNEQFF. The CDR3 coding sequence is TGTGCCAGCACTATAACAGGGGCGCGCAATGAGCAGTTCTTC. The gene calls are TRBV11-3 and TRBJ2-1, with 7 bases aligning to TRBD1. The CDR3 runs 14 residues. Germline CDR1 and CDR2: SGHNT and YENEEA. V was clipped by 7 bases and J by 6 bases; unmatched bases: 9.

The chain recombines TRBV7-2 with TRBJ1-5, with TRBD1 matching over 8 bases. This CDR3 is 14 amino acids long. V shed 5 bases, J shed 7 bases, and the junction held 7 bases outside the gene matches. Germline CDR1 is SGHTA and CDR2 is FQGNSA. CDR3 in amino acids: CASSEDTGGQPQHF. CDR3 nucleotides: TGTGCCAGCAGCGAAGACACAGGGGGACAGCCCCAGCATTTT.

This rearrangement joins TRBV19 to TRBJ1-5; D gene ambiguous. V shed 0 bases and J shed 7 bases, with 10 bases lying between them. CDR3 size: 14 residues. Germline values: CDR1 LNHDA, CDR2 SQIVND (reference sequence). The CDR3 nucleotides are TGTGCCAGTAGTATAGATAGGCGGGGACAGCCCCAGCATTTT. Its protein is CASSIDRRGQPQHF.

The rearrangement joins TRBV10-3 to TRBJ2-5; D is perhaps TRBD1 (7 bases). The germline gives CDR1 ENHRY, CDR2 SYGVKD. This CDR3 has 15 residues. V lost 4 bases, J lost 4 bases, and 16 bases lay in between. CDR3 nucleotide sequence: TGTGCCATCAGTGGGAACCCAGGGGGGTCAGAGACCCAGTACTTC. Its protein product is CAISGNPGGSETQYF.

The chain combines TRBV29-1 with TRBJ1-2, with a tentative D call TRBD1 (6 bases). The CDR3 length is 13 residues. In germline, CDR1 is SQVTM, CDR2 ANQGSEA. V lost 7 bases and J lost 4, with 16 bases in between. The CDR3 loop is CSGGGQVIYGYTF. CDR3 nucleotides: TGCAGCGGGGGGGGACAAGTTATCTATGGCTACACCTTC. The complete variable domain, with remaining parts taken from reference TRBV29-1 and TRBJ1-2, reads SAVISQKPSRDICQRGTSLTIQCQVDSQVTMMFWYRQQPGQSLTLIATANQGSEATYESGFVIDKFPISRPNLTFSTLTVSNMSPEDSSIYLCSGGGQVIYGYTFGSGTRLTVV.

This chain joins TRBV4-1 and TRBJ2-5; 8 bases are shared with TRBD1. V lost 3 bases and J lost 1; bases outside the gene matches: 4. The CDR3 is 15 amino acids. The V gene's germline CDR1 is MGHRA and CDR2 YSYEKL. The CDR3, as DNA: TGCGCCAGCAGCCACGACAGGGGATTCCAAGAGACCCAGTACTTC. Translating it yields CASSHDRGFQETQYF.

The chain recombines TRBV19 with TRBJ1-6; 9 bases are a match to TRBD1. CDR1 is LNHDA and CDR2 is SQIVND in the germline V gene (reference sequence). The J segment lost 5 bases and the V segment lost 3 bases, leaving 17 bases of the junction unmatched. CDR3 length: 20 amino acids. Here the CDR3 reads CASSIGQGLAPNLDNSPLHF. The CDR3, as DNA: TGTGCCAGTAGTATTGGACAGGGGTTAGCGCCGAACCTAGATAATTCACCCCTCCACTTT.

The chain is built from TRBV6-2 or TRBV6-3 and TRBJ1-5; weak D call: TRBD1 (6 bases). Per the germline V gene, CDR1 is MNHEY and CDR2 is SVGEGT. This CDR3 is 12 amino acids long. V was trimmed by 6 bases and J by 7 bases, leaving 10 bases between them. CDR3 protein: CASSSGEQPQHF. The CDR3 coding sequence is TGTGCCAGCAGCTCAGGGGAGCAGCCCCAGCATTTT.

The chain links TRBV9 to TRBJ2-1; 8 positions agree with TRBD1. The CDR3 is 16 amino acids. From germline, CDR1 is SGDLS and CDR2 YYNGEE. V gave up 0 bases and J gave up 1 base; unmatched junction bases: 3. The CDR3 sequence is CASSVGGQVSYNEQFF. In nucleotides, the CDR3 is TGTGCCAGCAGCGTAGGGGGACAGGTTTCCTACAATGAGCAGTTCTTC.

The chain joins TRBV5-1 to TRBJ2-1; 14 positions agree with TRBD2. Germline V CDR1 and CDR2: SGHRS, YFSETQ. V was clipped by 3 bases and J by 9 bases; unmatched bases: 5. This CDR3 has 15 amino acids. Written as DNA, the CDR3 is TGCGCCAGCAGCTCGACTAGCGGGGGGGCCCTTGAGCAGTTCTTC. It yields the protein CASSSTSGGALEQFF.

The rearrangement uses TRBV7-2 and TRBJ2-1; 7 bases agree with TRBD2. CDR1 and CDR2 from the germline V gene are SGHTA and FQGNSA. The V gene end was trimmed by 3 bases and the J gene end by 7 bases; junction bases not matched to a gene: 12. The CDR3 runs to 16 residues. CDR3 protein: CASSLFDAGVNNEQFF. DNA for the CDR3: TGTGCCAGCAGCTTGTTTGATGCGGGAGTGAATAATGAGCAGTTCTTC.

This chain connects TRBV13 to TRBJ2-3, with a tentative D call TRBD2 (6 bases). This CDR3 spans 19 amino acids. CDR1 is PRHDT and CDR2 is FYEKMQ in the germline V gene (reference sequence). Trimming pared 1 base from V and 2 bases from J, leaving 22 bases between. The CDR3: CASSLVRSGYPQSTDTQYF. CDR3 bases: TGTGCCAGCAGCTTAGTACGGAGCGGGTACCCACAGTCCACAGATACGCAGTATTTT.

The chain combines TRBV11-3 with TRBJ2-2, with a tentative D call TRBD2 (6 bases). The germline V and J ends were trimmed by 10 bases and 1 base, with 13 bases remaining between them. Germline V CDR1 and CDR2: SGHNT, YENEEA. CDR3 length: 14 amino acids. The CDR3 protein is CATTGLLNTGELFF. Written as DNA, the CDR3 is TGTGCCACCACGGGACTTTTGAACACCGGGGAGCTGTTTTTT.

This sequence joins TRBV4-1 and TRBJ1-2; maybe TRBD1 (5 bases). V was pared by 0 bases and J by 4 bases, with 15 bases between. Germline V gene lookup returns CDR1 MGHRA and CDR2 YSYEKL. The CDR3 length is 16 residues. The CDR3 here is CASSQEQASTVYGYTF. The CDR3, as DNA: TGCGCCAGCAGCCAAGAACAGGCGTCCACAGTCTATGGCTACACCTTC.

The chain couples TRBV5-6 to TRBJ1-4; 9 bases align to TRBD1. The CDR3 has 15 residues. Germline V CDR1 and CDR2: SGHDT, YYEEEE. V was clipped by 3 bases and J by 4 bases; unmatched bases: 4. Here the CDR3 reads CASSSRTGVNEKLFF. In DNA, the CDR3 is TGTGCCAGCAGCTCCAGGACAGGGGTTAATGAAAAACTGTTTTTT.

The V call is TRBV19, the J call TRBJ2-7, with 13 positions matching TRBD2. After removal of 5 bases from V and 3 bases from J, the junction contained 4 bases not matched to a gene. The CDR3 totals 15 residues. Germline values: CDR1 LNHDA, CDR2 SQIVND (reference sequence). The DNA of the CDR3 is TGTGCCAGTAGTCTAGGACTAGCGGGGGTCTACGAGCAGTACTTC. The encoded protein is CASSLGLAGVYEQYF.